The 29 T cell receptor beta chains reported below all come from one sample, sequenced in a study of T cell responses to AZD1222 COVID-19 vaccine. The protocol was immunoSEQ multiplex PCR, while the TCRdb copy is restricted to in-frame clones and leaves out a portion. This table has tens of thousands of clones, 85% to 90% appearing once. Material: peripheral blood, obtained on day 0 of AZD1222 vaccination. The receptor set was obtained from an adult in good health.

This chain joins TRBV10-3 and TRBJ2-7; D perhaps matches TRBD2 (6 bases). Germline CDR1 reads ENHRY; CDR2 reads SYGVKD. The CDR3 loop spans 11 amino acids. V lost 6 bases and J 9 bases, leaving 12 bases between the germline ends. The CDR3 protein is CAIRGQGGQYF. DNA of the CDR3: TGTGCCATCAGAGGGCAGGGAGGGCAGTACTTC.

The chain has TRBV14 and TRBJ2-1; 15 bases are a match to TRBD2. Germline V lookup: CDR1 SGHDN, CDR2 FVKESK. Losses at the gene ends were 0 bases for V and 3 bases for J; bases not matched to a gene: 6. CDR3 length: 19 residues. This chain's CDR3 is CASSQDSGTSGRYYNEQFF. The CDR3 coding sequence is TGTGCCAGCAGCCAAGATTCCGGGACTAGCGGGAGGTACTACAATGAGCAGTTCTTC. The full variable domain, with the rest looked up from reference TRBV14 and TRBJ2-1, is EAGVTQFPSHSVIEKGQTVTLRCDPISGHDNLYWYRRVMGKEIKFLLHFVKESKQDESGMPNNRFLAERTGGTYSTLKVQPAELEDSGVYFCASSQDSGTSGRYYNEQFFGPGTRLTVL.

The chain has TRBV5-4 and TRBJ2-5; 8 bases line up with TRBD1. Germline-derived CDR1 and CDR2 are SGHNT and YYREEE (reference sequence). With V trimmed by 4 bases and J by 2 bases, 4 bases remained unmatched. The CDR3 runs 14 residues. The DNA of the CDR3 is TGTGCCAGCAGCGGGCACAGGGGGCAAGAGACCCAGTACTTC. This gives the protein CASSGHRGQETQYF.

The chain joins TRBV30 to TRBJ1-1, with D unclear. The CDR3 covers 14 residues. Germline CDR1 GTSNPN, CDR2 SVGIG (reference sequence). The germline V and J ends were trimmed by 2 bases and 5 bases, with 15 bases remaining between them. The CDR3 loop is CAWSLRAGETEAFF. As DNA, the CDR3 is TGTGCCTGGAGTCTCCGGGCCGGGGAAACTGAAGCTTTCTTT.

The CDR3 reads CASGADYGYTF. CDR3 DNA sequence: TGCGCCAGCGGAGCTGACTATGGCTACACCTTC. V and J are TRBV5-1 and TRBJ1-2; no clear D. Trimming left V 7 bases short and J 3 bases short, with 7 bases between. The CDR3 sequence is 11 residues long. The germline gives CDR1 SGHRS, CDR2 YFSETQ.

The rearrangement links TRBV7-8 to TRBJ1-3, with 8 bases identical to TRBD1. The CDR3 has 17 amino acids. The germline V gene has CDR1 SGHVS and CDR2 FQNEAQ. After removal of 5 bases from V and 0 bases from J, the junction contained 9 bases not matched to a gene. The CDR3 loop reads CASSPGQGRRSGNTIYF. The CDR3 coding sequence is TGTGCCAGCAGCCCTGGACAGGGAAGGCGCTCTGGAAACACCATATATTTT.

The chain employs TRBV7-9 and TRBJ2-3; 9 nucleotides align to TRBD1. CDR3 size: 16 residues. The germline V gene encodes CDR1 SEHNR and CDR2 FQNEAQ (reference sequence). The trim removed 5 bases at V and 3 bases at J, leaving 9 bases unmatched. This chain's CDR3 is CASSPGTGIRTDTQYF. DNA for the CDR3: TGTGCCAGCAGCCCCGGGACAGGGATCAGGACAGATACGCAGTATTTT.

This clone was seen a handful of times. CDR3 sequence: CASSWSSETQYF. CDR3 nucleotide sequence: TGTGCCAGCAGTTGGAGTTCCGAGACCCAGTACTTC. The chain employs TRBV6-5 and TRBJ2-5; the D is unclear. CDR1 is MNHEY, CDR2 SVGAGI, per germline. The CDR3 has 12 amino acids. V lost 4 bases and J lost 5, with 8 bases in between.

J is TRBJ1-1 and V is TRBV10-3; tentative D call: TRBD1 (6 bases). Per germline, CDR1 ENHRY and CDR2 SYGVKD. V was pared by 7 bases and J by 0 bases, with 12 bases between. This CDR3 spans 14 amino acids. The chain's CDR3 is CAIKPGHLNTEAFF. CDR3 sequence (DNA): TGTGCCATCAAACCGGGACATTTGAACACTGAAGCTTTCTTT.

The V gene is TRBV5-1, the J gene TRBJ2-7; 13 bases are a match to TRBD2. V shed 0 bases, J shed 7 bases, and the junction held 1 base outside the gene matches. The CDR3 totals 14 residues. Germline CDR1 reads SGHRS; CDR2 reads YFSETQ. The CDR3 loop reads CASSLEGLAGEQYF. CDR3 nucleotide sequence: TGCGCCAGCAGCTTGGAGGGACTAGCGGGAGAGCAGTACTTC.

This clone came up once. J is TRBJ2-7 and V is TRBV27; the match to TRBD2 covers 7 bases. The junction had 7 bases not matched to a gene; V was cut back by 2 bases and J by 6 bases. Per the germline V gene, CDR1 is MNHEY and CDR2 is SMNVEV (reference sequence). This CDR3 spans 14 amino acids. The CDR3 protein is CASSLAGVPSEQYF. Written as DNA, the CDR3 is TGTGCCAGCAGTTTAGCGGGAGTCCCCTCCGAGCAGTACTTC.

The chain has TRBV6-5 and TRBJ2-7, with D unresolved. The V end was cut by 5 bases, the J end by 2 bases, with 10 bases between. The CDR3 runs to 13 residues. Germline CDR1 reads MNHEY; CDR2 reads SVGAGI. CDR3 protein: CASSKTDTYEQYF. CDR3 bases: TGTGCCAGCAGTAAGACGGATACCTACGAGCAGTACTTC.

The gene calls are TRBV7-2 and TRBJ2-5; no clear D. This CDR3 spans 12 amino acids. Germline V CDR1 and CDR2: SGHTA, FQGNSA. The V end lost 1 base, the J end lost 5 bases, and 5 bases lay between the germline ends. This CDR3 is CASSLVGETQYF. CDR3 DNA: TGTGCCAGCAGCTTAGTGGGGGAGACCCAGTACTTC.

The chain is built from TRBV9 and TRBJ2-1; TRBD2 agrees at 11 bases. The V segment lost 4 bases and the J segment 4 bases; nucleotides outside the gene matches: 4. CDR1 is SGDLS and CDR2 is YYNGEE in the germline V gene. The CDR3 extends over 15 amino acids. The CDR3 coding sequence is TGTGCCAGCAGCCCGAGACTAGCGGGGTACAATGAGCAGTTCTTC. As protein: CASSPRLAGYNEQFF.

The chain couples TRBV7-9 to TRBJ2-1; D not resolved. The CDR3 is 12 amino acids. Per germline, CDR1 SEHNR and CDR2 FQNEAQ (reference sequence). Trimming cost V 3 bases and J 8 bases, with 8 bases left between them. The CDR3 DNA follows: TGTGCCAGCAGCTTCGGTGTAGATGAGCAGTTCTTC. Protein: CASSFGVDEQFF.

The chain has TRBV30 and TRBJ2-3; a possible D gene is TRBD2 (5 bases). There are 12 residues in the CDR3. Trimming stripped 0 bases from V and 4 bases from J, with 5 bases between. The germline V gene encodes CDR1 GTSNPN and CDR2 SVGIG (reference sequence). CDR3 protein: CAWSVAADTQYF. CDR3 coding DNA: TGTGCCTGGAGTGTAGCGGCAGATACGCAGTATTTT.

DNA of the CDR3: TGTGCCAGCAGCCCAGTGGAAGCGGGGTCCGGTCGGGAGCTGTTTTTT. This gives the protein CASSPVEAGSGRELFF. The V call is TRBV3-1 (or the pseudogene TRBV3-2), the J call TRBJ2-2; 7 nucleotides align to TRBD2. V lost 4 bases to trimming and J lost 9 bases; unmatched junction nucleotides: 14. The CDR3 has 16 residues. Germline V lookup: CDR1 LGHDT, CDR2 YNNKEL (reference sequence).

This clone was picked up one time. J is TRBJ2-1 and V is TRBV7-2; TRBD2 agrees at 7 bases. Looked up from germline, CDR1 is SGHTA and CDR2 is FQGNSA. CDR3 size: 15 residues. Trimming at V came to 5 bases and at J to 4 bases, leaving 8 bases not matched to a gene. CDR3 amino acids: CASSGLSGPYNEQFF. CDR3 nucleotide sequence: TGTGCCAGCAGCGGACTTAGCGGGCCTTACAATGAGCAGTTCTTC.

This clone was found a few times. V and J are TRBV7-9 and TRBJ1-2, with D possibly matching TRBD1 (5 bases). Germline V gene lookup returns CDR1 SEHNR and CDR2 FQNEAQ (reference sequence). The CDR3 covers 19 residues. V dropped 7 bases and J dropped 1 base, with 28 bases sitting between them. The CDR3 spells CASTPLLLSETDINYGYTF. The CDR3 nucleotides read TGTGCCAGCACCCCTCTCCTGCTCTCCGAGACAGACATTAACTATGGCTACACCTTC.

A single count supports this clone. Germline and junction disagree at one end, which may indicate a read error. The chain joins TRBV15 to TRBJ2-3, with D perhaps matching TRBD2 (6 bases). CDR1 is LNHNV, CDR2 YYDKDF, per germline (reference sequence). The CDR3 is 13 residues long. The CDR3 here is CATSRAAGRPLNF. The CDR3 DNA follows: TGTGCCACCAGCAGAGCCGCGGGGCGACCTTTGAATTTT. The full variable domain, its missing parts supplied by reference TRBV15 and TRBJ2-3, is DAMVIQNPRYQVTQFGKPVTLSCSQTLNHNVMYWYQQKSSQAPKLLFHYYDKDFNNEADTPDNFQSRRPNTSFCFLDIRSPGLGDTAMYLCATSRAAGRPLNFGPGTRLTVL.

The V call is TRBV5-6, the J call TRBJ2-7; D is unclear. From germline, CDR1 is SGHDT and CDR2 YYEEEE. The CDR3 has 15 residues. V was clipped by 0 bases and J by 5 bases, with 15 bases between them. Here the CDR3 reads CASSLVTRHFNEQYF. As DNA, the CDR3 is TGTGCCAGCAGCTTGGTTACGCGACACTTCAACGAGCAGTACTTC. The full variable domain, in which reference TRBV5-6 and TRBJ2-7 provide the parts outside the CDR3, is DAGVTQSPTHLIKTRGQQVTLRCSPKSGHDTVSWYQQALGQGPQFIFQYYEEEERQRGNFPDRFSGHQFPNYSSELNVNALLLGDSALYLCASSLVTRHFNEQYFGPGTRLTVT.

CDR3 protein: CASSGIGRANEQFF. The CDR3 DNA reads TGCGCCAGCAGCGGGATCGGGAGGGCCAATGAGCAGTTCTTC. This sequence joins TRBV5-1 and TRBJ2-1; TRBD2 agrees at 8 bases. The CDR3 sequence is 14 residues long. J was trimmed by 6 bases and V by 4 bases; bases with no gene match: 6. Germline lookup yields CDR1 SGHRS and CDR2 YFSETQ.

The genes are TRBV6-5 and TRBJ2-2; D is unclear. Trimming pared 1 base from V and 4 bases from J, leaving 4 bases between. This CDR3 has 13 amino acids. Germline loops: CDR1 MNHEY, CDR2 SVGAGI. DNA of the CDR3: TGTGCCAGCAGTTACTTGGGCACCGGGGAGCTGTTTTTT. Translation gives CASSYLGTGELFF.

The V and J genes are TRBV19 and TRBJ1-3, with D maybe TRBD1 (5 bases). Germline-derived CDR1 and CDR2 are LNHDA and SQIVND (reference sequence). V shed 7 bases and J shed 2 bases, with 15 bases lying between them. The CDR3 contains 15 residues. CDR3 protein: CASKPLRGAGNTIYF. In DNA, the CDR3 is TGTGCCAGTAAGCCCCTCCGGGGGGCTGGAAACACCATATATTTT.

The chain recombines TRBV19 with TRBJ1-3; no firm D call. V lost 5 bases and J 4 bases, leaving 15 bases between the germline ends. This CDR3 comprises 15 residues. CDR1 and CDR2 (germline): LNHDA, SQIVND (reference sequence). In nucleotides, the CDR3 is TGTGCCAGTAGTCCACTCGACGTGGGGGGAAACACCATATATTTT. As protein: CASSPLDVGGNTIYF.

The V gene is TRBV6-5, the J gene TRBJ1-5; D gene uncertain. V was trimmed by 6 bases and J by 3 bases, leaving 15 bases between them. This CDR3 is built from 15 residues. Germline CDR1 MNHEY, CDR2 SVGAGI. CDR3: CASSRGDLVNQPQHF. The CDR3 DNA follows: TGTGCCAGCAGCCGGGGAGATCTTGTCAATCAGCCCCAGCATTTT.

This clone was seen repeatedly, ten times or more. The same CDR3 is also encoded by other DNA sequences in this sample. The chain has TRBV5-1 and TRBJ1-1, with a tentative D call TRBD1 (5 bases). This CDR3 contains 14 residues. From germline, CDR1 is SGHRS and CDR2 YFSETQ. The germline V and J ends were trimmed by 0 bases and 4 bases, with 10 bases remaining between them. CDR3 in amino acids: CASSLGAGGTEAFF. The CDR3 coding sequence is TGCGCCAGCAGCTTGGGCGCGGGGGGCACTGAAGCTTTCTTT.

V usage is TRBV6-7 and J usage is TRBJ1-5; D is unclear. TRBV6-7 is flagged as an ORF with uncertain function. Trimming shortened V by 6 bases and J by 0 bases, and 12 bases separated the two germline ends. The CDR3 is 15 residues long. This CDR3 reads CASRIGDYSNQPQHF. The DNA of the CDR3 is TGTGCCAGCAGGATTGGAGATTATAGCAATCAGCCCCAGCATTTT.

V and J are TRBV5-1 and TRBJ2-7; no clear D. Germline V lookup: CDR1 SGHRS, CDR2 YFSETQ. Trimming removed 0 bases at V and 4 bases at J, with 11 bases between. The CDR3 totals 14 residues. The CDR3 DNA follows: TGCGCCAGCAGCTTGGGTACGGGCTTTTACGAGCAGTACTTC. Translating it yields CASSLGTGFYEQYF.